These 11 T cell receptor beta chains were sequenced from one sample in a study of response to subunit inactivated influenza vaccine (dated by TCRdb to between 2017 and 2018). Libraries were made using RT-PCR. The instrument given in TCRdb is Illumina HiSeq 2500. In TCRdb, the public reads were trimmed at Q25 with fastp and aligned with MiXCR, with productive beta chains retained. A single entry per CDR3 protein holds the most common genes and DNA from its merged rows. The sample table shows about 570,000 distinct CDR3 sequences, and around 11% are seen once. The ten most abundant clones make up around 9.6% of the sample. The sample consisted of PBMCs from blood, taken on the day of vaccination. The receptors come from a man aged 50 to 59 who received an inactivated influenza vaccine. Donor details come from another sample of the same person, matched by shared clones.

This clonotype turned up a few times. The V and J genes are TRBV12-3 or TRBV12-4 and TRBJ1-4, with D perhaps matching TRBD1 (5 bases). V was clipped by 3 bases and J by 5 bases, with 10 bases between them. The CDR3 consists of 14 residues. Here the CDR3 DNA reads TGTGCCAGCAGTTTCGGACATAGGAATGAAAAACTGTTTTTT. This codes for CASSFGHRNEKLFF.

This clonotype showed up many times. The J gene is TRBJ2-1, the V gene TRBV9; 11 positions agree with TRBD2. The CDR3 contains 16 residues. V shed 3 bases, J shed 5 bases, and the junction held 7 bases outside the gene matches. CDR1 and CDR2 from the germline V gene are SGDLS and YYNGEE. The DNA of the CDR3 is TGTGCCAGCAGCGCAGCGGGACTAGCGGTTGACAATGAGCAGTTCTTC. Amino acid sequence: CASSAAGLAVDNEQFF.

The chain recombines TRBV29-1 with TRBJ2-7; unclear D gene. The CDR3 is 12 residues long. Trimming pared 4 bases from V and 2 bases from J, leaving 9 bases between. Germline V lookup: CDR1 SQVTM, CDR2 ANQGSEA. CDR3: CSVVTPTYEQYF. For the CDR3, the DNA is TGCAGCGTTGTTACGCCTACCTACGAGCAGTACTTC.

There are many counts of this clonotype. CDR3: CASSFVGGGAEDTQYF. The DNA of the CDR3 is TGTGCCAGCAGTTTCGTCGGCGGGGGGGCCGAAGATACGCAGTATTTT. The gene calls are TRBV12-3 or TRBV12-4 and TRBJ2-3; 9 positions agree with TRBD2. The CDR3 has 16 residues. J lost 5 bases, V lost 3 bases, and 9 bases had no gene match.

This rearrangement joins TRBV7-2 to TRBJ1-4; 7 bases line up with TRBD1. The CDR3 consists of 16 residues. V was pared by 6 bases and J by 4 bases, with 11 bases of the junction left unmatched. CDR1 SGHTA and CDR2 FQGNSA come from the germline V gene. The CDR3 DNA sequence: TGTGCCAGCAGTAAAGCCCGGGACAGCCTTAATGAAAAACTGTTTTTT. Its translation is CASSKARDSLNEKLFF.

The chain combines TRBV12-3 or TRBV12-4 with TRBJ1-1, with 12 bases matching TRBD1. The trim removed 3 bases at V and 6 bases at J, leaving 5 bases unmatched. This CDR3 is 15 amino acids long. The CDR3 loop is CASSLGTGGMPEAFF. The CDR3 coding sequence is TGTGCCAGCAGTTTGGGGACAGGGGGCATGCCTGAAGCTTTCTTT.

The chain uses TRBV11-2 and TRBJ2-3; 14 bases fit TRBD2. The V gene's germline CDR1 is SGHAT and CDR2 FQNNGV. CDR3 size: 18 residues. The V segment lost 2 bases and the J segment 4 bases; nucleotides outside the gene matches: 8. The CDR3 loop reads CASSLKPGTSGGPDTQYF. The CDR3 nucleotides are TGTGCCAGCAGCTTAAAACCCGGGACTAGCGGGGGCCCAGATACGCAGTATTTT.

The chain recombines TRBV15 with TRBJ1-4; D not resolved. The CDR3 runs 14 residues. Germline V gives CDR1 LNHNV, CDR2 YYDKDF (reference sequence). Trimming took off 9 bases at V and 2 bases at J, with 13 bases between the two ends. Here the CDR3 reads CATSGGGTNEKLFF. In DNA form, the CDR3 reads TGTGCCACGTCCGGTGGAGGGACTAATGAAAAACTGTTTTTT.

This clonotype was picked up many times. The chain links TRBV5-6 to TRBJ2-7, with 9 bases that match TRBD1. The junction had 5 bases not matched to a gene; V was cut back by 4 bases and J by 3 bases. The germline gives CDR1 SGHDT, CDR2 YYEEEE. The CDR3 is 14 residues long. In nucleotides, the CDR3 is TGTGCCAGCAGCCCGTGGGACAGGGACTACGAGCAGTACTTC. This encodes CASSPWDRDYEQYF.

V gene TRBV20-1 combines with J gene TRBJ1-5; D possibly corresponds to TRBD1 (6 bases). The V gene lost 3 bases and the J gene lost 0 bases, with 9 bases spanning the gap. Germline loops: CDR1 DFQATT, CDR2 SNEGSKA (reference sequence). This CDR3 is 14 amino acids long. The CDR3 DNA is TGCAGTGCTAGCAGGGGAAATAGCAATCAGCCCCAGCATTTT. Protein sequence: CSASRGNSNQPQHF.

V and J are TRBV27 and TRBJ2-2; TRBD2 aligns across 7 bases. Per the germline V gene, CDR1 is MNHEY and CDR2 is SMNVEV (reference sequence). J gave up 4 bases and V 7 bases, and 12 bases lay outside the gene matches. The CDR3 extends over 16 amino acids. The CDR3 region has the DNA TGTGCCAGCACCCCCGGGACTAACGGGTTCACCGGGGAGCTGTTTTTT. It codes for CASTPGTNGFTGELFF.